The clone carrying this T cell receptor beta chain was recorded many times. Its antigen is undetermined. This sample's time point: newly diagnosed GD, antithyroid drugs for less than 3 months. Generation of the TCR library employed RNA extracted from PBMCs. This specimen belongs to a study of regulatory T cells in long-lasting Graves disease. The study's findings and limits: Accuracy could have been hurt by small sample size.

Germline CDR1 and CDR2: LNHDA and SQIVND (reference sequence). The CDR3 is 15 amino acids. The authors built TCR beta libraries using iRepertoire HTBI primers and Arm-PCR of CDR3 regions. TCRdb re-called the multiplex PCR reads through MiXCR, storing one row per CDR3 protein. This table has 510,000 or so distinct CDR3 sequences, around 12% appearing once. A further study also used this sample, focusing on T cells in Graves' hyperthyroidism and ophthalmopathy. That source notes: Ophthalmopathy cases were set apart from stable hyperthyroidism by a 13 V-J model.

Sequenced material: peripheral blood mononuclear cells (PBMCs), taken at new diagnosis, from a patient treated with antithyroid drugs. This TCR was recovered from a young woman with Graves disease. The gene calls are TRBV19 and TRBJ2-5; 9 bases agree with TRBD2. The end of the DNA fits TRBJ2-1 better, so the J call may be wrong. For the CDR3, the DNA is TGTGCCAGTAGTATACCTAGCGGGGTTAACAATGAGCAGTTCTTC. Translated, it gives CASSIPSGVNNEQFF.